Listed below are T cell receptor beta chains from one sample, sequenced in a study of technical replicates of blood from several donors. Clones were sequenced by immunoSEQ multiplex PCR, and TCRdb holds only the in-frame ones, with some missing. The sample records about 76,000 clones, 94% being singletons. Sequencing was carried out using T cells isolated from PBMCs. The source of these receptors is a human donor in good health. Both conserved end residues are part of each CDR3. A D gene is named only where the DNA matches it firmly. Clone size is given for some rows only: seen once, a few or many times, or a class if the clone is expanded.

abundance	v_gene	d_gene	j_gene	CDR3nt	CDR3aa
NA	TRBV14	NA	TRBJ2-7	TGTGCCAGCAGCCAAGTTCTTACAGGGTTGCGCGAGCAGTACTTC	CASSQVLTGLREQYF
NA	TRBV29-1	NA	TRBJ2-7	TGCAGCGTTGAAGGGGGGGCCTACGAGCAGTACTTC	CSVEGGAYEQYF
NA	TRBV11-3	NA	TRBJ2-3	TGTGCCAGCAGCTCCAGATTTGGGGCAGGGCTAAATACGCAGTATTTT	CASSSRFGAGLNTQYF
once	TRBV15	TRBD1	TRBJ1-3	TGTGCCACCAGCAGGCCCCGGGACAGAGGAAACACCATATATTTT	CATSRPRDRGNTIYF
once	TRBV4-3	NA	TRBJ2-7	TGCGCCAGCAGCTCCGGGTTTAACTACGAGCAGTACTTC	CASSSGFNYEQYF
NA	TRBV6-6	TRBD1	TRBJ1-2	TGTGCCAGCGGACAGGGGGGTGGCTACACCTTC	CASGQGGGYTF
once	TRBV2	NA	TRBJ2-7	TGTGCCAGCAGCGTAGGACAGCCCTACGAGCAGTACTTC	CASSVGQPYEQYF
NA	TRBV7-2	NA	TRBJ2-7	TGTGCCAGCCGGGTTGACAGTTACTCCTACGAGCAGTACTTC	CASRVDSYSYEQYF
NA	TRBV11-3	TRBD1	TRBJ1-1	TGTGCCAGCAGCCTCAGACAGGGAAGTGAAGCTTTCTTT	CASSLRQGSEAFF
NA	TRBV7-9	NA	TRBJ1-2	TGTGCCAGCAGCTTAAGTTACAACCGCGAGGATGGCTACACCTTC	CASSLSYNREDGYTF
NA	TRBV27	NA	TRBJ2-7	TGTGCCAGCAGTCTAGGACTTAACGCCTACGAGCAGTACTTC	CASSLGLNAYEQYF
NA	TRBV30	TRBD2	TRBJ2-7	TGTGCCTGGGAGGTCCTAAACTTAGCGGGAGGGCAAGGCGAGCAGTACTTC	CAWEVLNLAGGQGEQYF
NA	TRBV9	TRBD1	TRBJ1-2	TGTGCCACAGGGGGCTATGGCTACACCTTC	CATGGYGYTF
NA	TRBV6-1	NA	TRBJ1-4	TGTGCCAGCAGTGAGCGGGGAAGTAATGAAAAACTGTTTTTT	CASSERGSNEKLFF
NA	TRBV5-4	NA	TRBJ2-7	TGTGCCAGCAGCTTCGATGAGTTTTATGAGCAGTACTTC	CASSFDEFYEQYF
NA	TRBV4-2	NA	TRBJ1-3	TGTGCCAGCAGCCAAGACAACTCTGGAAACACCATATATTTT	CASSQDNSGNTIYF
NA	TRBV7-9	NA	TRBJ2-6	TGTGCCAGCAGCTTAGTTATTGCTGGGGCCAACGTCCTGACTTTC	CASSLVIAGANVLTF
NA	TRBV28	TRBD2	TRBJ2-1	TGTGCCAGCAGTTTGAACGGTGCGGGAGCCTACAATGAGCAGTTCTTC	CASSLNGAGAYNEQFF
NA	TRBV2	NA	TRBJ2-1	TGTGCCAGCAGGACCACTACCGGAGCCAATGAGCAGTTCTTC	CASRTTTGANEQFF
once	TRBV9	TRBD2	TRBJ2-1	TGTGCCAGCAGCGCCAAACTAGCGGGATACAATGAGCAGTTCTTC	CASSAKLAGYNEQFF
NA	TRBV11-3	NA	TRBJ2-7	TGTGCCAGCAGCTTAGCCTGGAGCTACGAGCAGTACTTC	CASSLAWSYEQYF
NA	TRBV7-2	TRBD2	TRBJ2-7	TGTGCCAGCAGCGAACCCCCTAGCGGGAGCTACGAGCAGTACTTC	CASSEPPSGSYEQYF
NA	TRBV4-2	NA	TRBJ1-4	TGTGCCAGCAGCCAAGAGGTCAGGAAGCAGAATGAAAAACTGTTTTTT	CASSQEVRKQNEKLFF
NA	TRBV29-1	TRBD2	TRBJ2-1	TGCAGCGTTCTACCCCGACTAGCGGGAAGGCAAAATGAGCAGTTCTTC	CSVLPRLAGRQNEQFF
NA	TRBV28	NA	TRBJ1-4	TGTGCCAGCAGTTTTTTCAGGGTAGGGGAAAAACTGTTTTTT	CASSFFRVGEKLFF
NA	TRBV9	NA	TRBJ2-7	TGTGCCAGCAGCCCTAGGCAGGGTCGCGACGAGCAGTACTTC	CASSPRQGRDEQYF
NA	TRBV25-1	NA	TRBJ1-1	TGTGCCAGCAGTGGGGGGGTAGAGGGGAACACTGAAGCTTTCTTT	CASSGGVEGNTEAFF
NA	TRBV4-1	TRBD1	TRBJ2-5	TGCGCCAGCAGCCTCGGACAGGCCCAAGAGACCCAGTACTTC	CASSLGQAQETQYF
NA	TRBV7-8	TRBD2	TRBJ2-1	TGTGCCAGCAGCTTAGGGGACTATAATTACAATGAGCAGTTCTTC	CASSLGDYNYNEQFF
once	TRBV27	TRBD2	TRBJ2-1	TGTGCCACCAGCGGGAGAGTGTTCTACAATGAGCAGTTCTTC	CATSGRVFYNEQFF
NA	TRBV15	TRBD2	TRBJ2-1	TGTGCCACCAGCAGGGTAGCGGGAGGGTTCAATGAGCAGTTCTTC	CATSRVAGGFNEQFF
NA	TRBV4-3	NA	TRBJ2-7	TGCGCCAGCAGCCAAGTTTGGGGAGAGAACGAGCAGTACTTC	CASSQVWGENEQYF
NA	TRBV19	NA	TRBJ2-2	TGTGCCAGTAGTATAGGCAGGGAGGTCACCGGGGAGCTGTTTTTT	CASSIGREVTGELFF
NA	TRBV10-3	NA	TRBJ1-1	TGTGCCACGACAGGAACTTCGACTGAAGCTTTCTTT	CATTGTSTEAFF
NA	TRBV7-2	TRBD2	TRBJ2-2	TGTGCCAGGAGGACTAGCGGGAGTGCCGGGGAGCTGTTTTTT	CARRTSGSAGELFF
NA	TRBV5-4	TRBD1	TRBJ1-4	TGTGCCAGCAGCTTTGGGACAGGATACGATGAAAAACTGTTTTTT	CASSFGTGYDEKLFF
NA	TRBV27	NA	TRBJ2-7	TGTGCCAGCAGTCCCGCAGGCCTTAGTCCCGAGCAGTACTTC	CASSPAGLSPEQYF